Reported below is one T cell receptor beta chain. The antigen it recognizes is unknown. No base qualities exist here, and no much larger clone lies one base off it. The record originates from a study of cytomegalovirus exposure and HLA in healthy donors (dated by TCRdb to about 2017). For context, the study as a whole: A later analysis indicated that the 120 validation repertoires were generated on the platform also employed for the approximately 700 repertoires of the first cohort. The study aimed to test whether signatures of past pathogen exposure could be identified by cataloging public T cell receptors. Along with the roughly 670-subject first cohort, a separate validation cohort of over 90 different subjects was used. To predict cytomegalovirus infection status, the study brought together high-throughput TCR immunosequencing, statistical association of individual TCRs with disease status, and machine learning. Study-wide findings and limitations: Across donors, most TCR sequences were observed very rarely, whereas some public TCRs were present in many individuals. The validation cohort had no HLA typing available for a later analysis, so co-occurrence within that cohort was assessed over all 130 or so repertoires. Cytomegalovirus status was reported to be diagnosed by the classifier with high specificity and sensitivity in both the original and validation cohorts. In vitro tests confirmed that three of the cytomegalovirus-associated TCR beta chains recognize cytomegalovirus antigens. The authors suggested that the approach could potentially be generalized to other disease states and immunological phenotypes. In the study, around 150 TCR beta chains were listed as associated with cytomegalovirus. Subsequent analysis determined that TCRs grouped into clusters in the first cohort also showed a tendency toward co-occurrence across the 120 validation repertoires, and 85% to 95% of cluster scores exceeded 0.

Donors formed part of the validation cohort, which comprised approximately 130 subjects and was distinct from the first cohort of 690 or so subjects. The germline V gene gives CDR1 as MDHEN and CDR2 as SYDVKM. Trimming removed 5 bases from V and 4 bases from J; the gene matches leave 8 bases unexplained. The CDR3 covers 15 residues, taking in both the cysteine and the phenylalanine. Of all the DNA, just the CDR3 is kept, 45 bases in frame from base 1. Receptor amplification or capture employed the immunoSEQ multiplex PCR assay. In the original analysis: To diagnose cytomegalovirus status from the catalog of TCR beta chain sequences, a statistical classification framework was built. This immuneACCESS table, as held by TCRdb, lists in-frame sequences with V and J called but not all clones. Of the missing ones, under half trace to an unresolved V gene in checked studies; the others have no known cause. The D gene and trimming were derived from the DNA, and the V and J assignments and clone size from that table. In all, the sample holds approximately 210,000 clones, and roughly 88% of those were seen once. The ten largest clones capture roughly 1.5% of the sample.

The specimen was PBMCs. This TCR came from a woman between 18 and 30 years old in good health and CMV-seronegative. The V and J segments used are TRBV28 and TRBJ1-3; TRBD1 matches 7 bases in the middle. The CDR3 region has the sequence CASSVAAGGGNTIYF. The nucleotides are TGTGCCAGCAGTGTGGCAGCAGGGGGAGGAAACACCATATATTTT.